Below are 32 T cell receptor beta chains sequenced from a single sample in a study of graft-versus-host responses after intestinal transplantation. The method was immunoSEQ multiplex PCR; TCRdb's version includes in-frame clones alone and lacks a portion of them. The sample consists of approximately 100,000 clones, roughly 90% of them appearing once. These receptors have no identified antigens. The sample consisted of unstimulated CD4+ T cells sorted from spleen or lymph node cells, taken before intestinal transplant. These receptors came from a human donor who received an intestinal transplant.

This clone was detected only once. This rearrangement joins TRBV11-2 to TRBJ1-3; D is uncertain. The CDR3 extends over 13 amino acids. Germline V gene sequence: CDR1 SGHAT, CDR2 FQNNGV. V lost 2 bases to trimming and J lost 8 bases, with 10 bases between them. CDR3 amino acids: CASSLSASDTIYF. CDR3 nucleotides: TGTGCCAGCAGCTTATCTGCGAGCGACACCATATATTTT.

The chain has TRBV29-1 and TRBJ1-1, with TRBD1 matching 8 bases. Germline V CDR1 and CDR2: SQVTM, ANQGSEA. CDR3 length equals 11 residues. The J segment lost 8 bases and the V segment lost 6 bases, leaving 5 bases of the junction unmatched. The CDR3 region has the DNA TGCAGCGTCGCCCAGGGGGCAGAAGCTTTCTTT. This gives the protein CSVAQGAEAFF.

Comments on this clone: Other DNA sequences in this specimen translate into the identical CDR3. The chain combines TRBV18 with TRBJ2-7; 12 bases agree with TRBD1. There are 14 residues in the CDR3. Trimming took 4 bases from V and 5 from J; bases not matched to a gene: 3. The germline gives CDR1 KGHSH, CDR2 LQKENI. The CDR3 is CASSRDRGQDEQYF. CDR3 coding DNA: TGTGCCAGCTCACGGGACAGGGGGCAAGACGAGCAGTACTTC. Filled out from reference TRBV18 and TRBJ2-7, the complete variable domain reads NAGVMQNPRHLVRRRGQEARLRCSPMKGHSHVYWYRQLPEEGLKFMVYLQKENIIDESGMPKERFSAEFPKEGPSILRIQQVVRGDSAAYFCASSRDRGQDEQYFGPGTRLTVT.

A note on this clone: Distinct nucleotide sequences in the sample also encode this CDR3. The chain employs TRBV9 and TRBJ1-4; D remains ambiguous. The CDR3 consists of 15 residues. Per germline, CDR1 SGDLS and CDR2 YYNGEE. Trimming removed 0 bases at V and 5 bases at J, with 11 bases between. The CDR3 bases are TGTGCCAGCAGCGTAGGGGCGACGGCCAATGAAAAACTGTTTTTT. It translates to CASSVGATANEKLFF.

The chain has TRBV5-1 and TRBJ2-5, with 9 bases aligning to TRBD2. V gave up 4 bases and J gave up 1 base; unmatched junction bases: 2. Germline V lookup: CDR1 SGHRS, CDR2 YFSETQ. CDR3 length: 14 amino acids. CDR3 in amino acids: CASSQGLAQETQYF. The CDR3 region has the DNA TGCGCCAGCAGCCAGGGACTAGCCCAAGAGACCCAGTACTTC.

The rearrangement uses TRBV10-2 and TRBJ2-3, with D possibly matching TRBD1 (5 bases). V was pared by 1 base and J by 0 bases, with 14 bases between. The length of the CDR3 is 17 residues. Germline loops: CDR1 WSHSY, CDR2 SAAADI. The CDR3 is CASSEWGLYSSTDTQYF. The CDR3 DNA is TGCGCCAGCAGTGAGTGGGGCCTTTATAGCAGCACAGATACGCAGTATTTT.

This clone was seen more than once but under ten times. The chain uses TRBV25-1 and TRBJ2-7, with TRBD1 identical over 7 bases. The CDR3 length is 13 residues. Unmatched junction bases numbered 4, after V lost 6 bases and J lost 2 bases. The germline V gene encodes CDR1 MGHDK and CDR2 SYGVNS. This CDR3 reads CASSEQGPYEQYF. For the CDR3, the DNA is TGTGCCAGCAGCGAACAGGGGCCCTACGAGCAGTACTTC.

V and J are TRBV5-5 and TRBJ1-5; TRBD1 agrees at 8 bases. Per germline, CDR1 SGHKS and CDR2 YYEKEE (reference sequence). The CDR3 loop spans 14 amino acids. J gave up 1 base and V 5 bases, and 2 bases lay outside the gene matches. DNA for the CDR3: TGTGCCAGCAGTCCAGGGGGCAGCAATCAGCCCCAGCATTTT. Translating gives CASSPGGSNQPQHF.

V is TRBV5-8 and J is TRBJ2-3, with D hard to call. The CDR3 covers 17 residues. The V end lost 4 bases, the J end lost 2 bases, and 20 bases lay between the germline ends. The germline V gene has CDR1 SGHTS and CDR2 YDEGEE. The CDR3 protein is CASSHIKVVANTDTQYF. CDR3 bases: TGTGCCAGCAGCCATATCAAGGTAGTAGCCAACACAGATACGCAGTATTTT. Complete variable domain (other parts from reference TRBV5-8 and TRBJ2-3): EAGVTQSPTHLIKTRGQQATLRCSPISGHTSVYWYQQALGLGLQFLLWYDEGEERNRGNFPPRFSGRQFPNYSSELNVNALELEDSALYLCASSHIKVVANTDTQYFGPGTRLTVL.

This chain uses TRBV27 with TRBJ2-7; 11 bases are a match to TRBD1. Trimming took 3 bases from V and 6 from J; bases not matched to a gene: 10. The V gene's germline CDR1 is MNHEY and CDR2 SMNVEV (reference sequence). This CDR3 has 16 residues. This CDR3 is CASSFLSGTGGSEQYF. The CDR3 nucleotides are TGTGCCAGCAGTTTTCTGTCCGGGACAGGGGGTTCCGAGCAGTACTTC.

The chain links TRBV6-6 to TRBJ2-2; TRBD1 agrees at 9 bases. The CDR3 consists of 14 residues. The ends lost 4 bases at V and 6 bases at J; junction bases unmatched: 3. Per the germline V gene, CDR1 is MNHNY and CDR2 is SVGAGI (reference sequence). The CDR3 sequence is CASSLDRGPGELFF. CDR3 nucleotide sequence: TGTGCCAGCAGTTTGGACAGGGGACCCGGGGAGCTGTTTTTT.

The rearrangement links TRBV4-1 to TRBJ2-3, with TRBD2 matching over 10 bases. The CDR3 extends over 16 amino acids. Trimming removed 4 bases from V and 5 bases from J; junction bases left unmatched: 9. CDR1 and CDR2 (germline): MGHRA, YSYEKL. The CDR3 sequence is CASSPHPAGGKDTQYF. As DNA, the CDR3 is TGCGCCAGCAGCCCCCACCCAGCGGGGGGGAAAGATACGCAGTATTTT.

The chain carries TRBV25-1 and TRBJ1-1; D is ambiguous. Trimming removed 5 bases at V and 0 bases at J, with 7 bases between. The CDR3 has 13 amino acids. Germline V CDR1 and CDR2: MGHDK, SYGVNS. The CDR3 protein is CASSSEVNTEAFF. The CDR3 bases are TGTGCCAGCAGTTCTGAGGTGAACACTGAAGCTTTCTTT. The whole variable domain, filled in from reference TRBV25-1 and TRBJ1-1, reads EADIYQTPRYLVIGTGKKITLECSQTMGHDKMYWYQQDPGMELHLIHYSYGVNSTEKGDLSSESTVSRIRTEHFPLTLESARPSHTSQYLCASSSEVNTEAFFGQGTRLTVV.

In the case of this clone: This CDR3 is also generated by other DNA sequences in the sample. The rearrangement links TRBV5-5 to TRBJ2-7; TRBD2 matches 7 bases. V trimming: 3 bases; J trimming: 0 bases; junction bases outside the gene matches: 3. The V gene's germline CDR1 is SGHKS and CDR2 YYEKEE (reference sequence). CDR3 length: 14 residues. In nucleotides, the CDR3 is TGTGCCAGCAGCTGGGGGGGGAGCTCCTACGAGCAGTACTTC. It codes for CASSWGGSSYEQYF.

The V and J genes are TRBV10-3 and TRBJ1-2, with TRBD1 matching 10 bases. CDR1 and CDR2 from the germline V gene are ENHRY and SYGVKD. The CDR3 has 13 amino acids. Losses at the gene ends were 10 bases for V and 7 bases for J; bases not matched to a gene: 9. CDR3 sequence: CAKRQGAPRGYTF. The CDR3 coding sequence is TGTGCCAAAAGACAGGGGGCCCCCCGTGGCTACACCTTC.

CDR3 sequence: CASSKEHGGRGSNQPQHF. The CDR3 DNA is TGTGCCAGCAGCAAAGAACACGGGGGGCGGGGTAGCAATCAGCCCCAGCATTTT. The chain joins TRBV21-1 to TRBJ1-5. TRBV21-1 is reported as a pseudogene. The CDR3 extends over 18 amino acids.

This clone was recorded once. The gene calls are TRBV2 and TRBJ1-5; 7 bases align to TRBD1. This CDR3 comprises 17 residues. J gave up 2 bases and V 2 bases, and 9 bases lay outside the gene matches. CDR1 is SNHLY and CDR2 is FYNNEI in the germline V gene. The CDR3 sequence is CASSERETGVGNQPQHF. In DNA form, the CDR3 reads TGTGCCAGCAGTGAAAGGGAAACAGGGGTAGGCAATCAGCCCCAGCATTTT.

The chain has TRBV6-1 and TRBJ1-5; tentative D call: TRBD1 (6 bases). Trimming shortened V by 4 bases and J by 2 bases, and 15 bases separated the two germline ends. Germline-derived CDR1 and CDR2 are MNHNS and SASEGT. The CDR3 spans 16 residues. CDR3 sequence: CASSGVGGHRNQPQHF. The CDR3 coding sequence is TGTGCCAGCAGTGGGGTTGGGGGACACCGCAATCAGCCCCAGCATTTT.

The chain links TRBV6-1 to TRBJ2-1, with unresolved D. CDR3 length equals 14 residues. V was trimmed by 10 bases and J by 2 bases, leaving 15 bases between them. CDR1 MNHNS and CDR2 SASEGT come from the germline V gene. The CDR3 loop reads CATTALRAYNEQFF. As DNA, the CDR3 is TGTGCCACCACCGCCCTCCGCGCCTACAATGAGCAGTTCTTC.

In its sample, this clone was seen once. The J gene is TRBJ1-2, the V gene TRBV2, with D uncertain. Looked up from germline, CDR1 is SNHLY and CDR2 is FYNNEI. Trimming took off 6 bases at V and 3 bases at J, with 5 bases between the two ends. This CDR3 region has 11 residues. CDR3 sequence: CASSDYYGYTF. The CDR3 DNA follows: TGTGCCAGCAGCGACTACTATGGCTACACCTTC.

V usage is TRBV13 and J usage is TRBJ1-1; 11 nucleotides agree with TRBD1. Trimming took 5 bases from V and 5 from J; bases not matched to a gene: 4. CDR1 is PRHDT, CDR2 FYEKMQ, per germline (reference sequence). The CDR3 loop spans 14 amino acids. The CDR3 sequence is CASSLRDRGTEAFF. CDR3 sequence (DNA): TGTGCCAGCAGCCTCCGGGACAGGGGGACTGAAGCTTTCTTT.

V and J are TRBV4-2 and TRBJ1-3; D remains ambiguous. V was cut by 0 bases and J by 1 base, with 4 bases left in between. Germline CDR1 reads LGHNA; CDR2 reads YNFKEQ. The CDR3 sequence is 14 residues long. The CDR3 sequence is CASSQDSSGNTIYF. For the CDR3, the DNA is TGTGCCAGCAGCCAAGATTCATCTGGAAACACCATATATTTT.

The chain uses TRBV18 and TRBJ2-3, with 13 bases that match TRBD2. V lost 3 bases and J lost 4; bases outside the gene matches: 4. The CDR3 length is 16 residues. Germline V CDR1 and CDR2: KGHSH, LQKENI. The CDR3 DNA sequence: TGTGCCAGCTCACCGACTAGCGGGGGGCCGCCAGATACGCAGTATTTT. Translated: CASSPTSGGPPDTQYF.

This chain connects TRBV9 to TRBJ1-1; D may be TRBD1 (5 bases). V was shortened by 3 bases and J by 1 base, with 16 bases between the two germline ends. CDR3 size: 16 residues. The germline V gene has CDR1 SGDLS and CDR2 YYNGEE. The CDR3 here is CASSALGRGGNTEAFF. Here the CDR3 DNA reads TGTGCCAGCAGCGCCCTGGGACGGGGAGGGAACACTGAAGCTTTCTTT.

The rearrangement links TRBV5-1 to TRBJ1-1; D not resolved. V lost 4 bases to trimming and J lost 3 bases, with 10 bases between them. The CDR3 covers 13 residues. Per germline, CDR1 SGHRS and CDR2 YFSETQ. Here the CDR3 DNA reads TGCGCCAGCAGCACCACCGGGTACACTGAAGCTTTCTTT. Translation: CASSTTGYTEAFF.

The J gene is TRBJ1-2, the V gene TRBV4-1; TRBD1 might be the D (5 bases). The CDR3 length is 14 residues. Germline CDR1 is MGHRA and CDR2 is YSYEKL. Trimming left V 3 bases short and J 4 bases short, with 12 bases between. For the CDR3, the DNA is TGCGCCAGCAGCCAGGGTGGACAAACCTATGGCTACACCTTC. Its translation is CASSQGGQTYGYTF.

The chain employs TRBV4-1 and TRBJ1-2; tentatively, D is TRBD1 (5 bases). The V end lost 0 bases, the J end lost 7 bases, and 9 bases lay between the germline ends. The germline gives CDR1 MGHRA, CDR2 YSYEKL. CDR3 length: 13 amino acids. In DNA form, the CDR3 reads TGCGCCAGCAGCCAAGATTTTGGGGCTGGCTACACCTTC. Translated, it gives CASSQDFGAGYTF.

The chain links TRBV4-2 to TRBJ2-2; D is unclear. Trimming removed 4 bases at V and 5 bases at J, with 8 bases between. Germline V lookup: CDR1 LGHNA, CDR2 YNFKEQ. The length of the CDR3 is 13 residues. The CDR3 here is CASSPRVTGELFF. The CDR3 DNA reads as TGTGCCAGCAGCCCGAGAGTTACCGGGGAGCTGTTTTTT.

The chain's CDR3 is CASSPVPLGDLNTEAFF. DNA of the CDR3: TGTGCCAGCTCACCGGTTCCGCTAGGAGACTTGAACACTGAAGCTTTCTTT. The chain couples TRBV18 to TRBJ1-1, with D uncertain. The CDR3 length is 17 residues. CDR1 and CDR2 from the germline V gene are KGHSH and LQKENI. V lost 3 bases, J lost 0 bases, and 17 bases lay in between.

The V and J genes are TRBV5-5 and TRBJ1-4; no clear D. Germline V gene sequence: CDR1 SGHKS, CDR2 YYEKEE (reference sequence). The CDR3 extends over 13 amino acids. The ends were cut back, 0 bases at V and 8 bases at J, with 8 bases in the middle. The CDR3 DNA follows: TGTGCCAGCAGCTTGGGAGTGTTGGAAAAACTGTTTTTT. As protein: CASSLGVLEKLFF.

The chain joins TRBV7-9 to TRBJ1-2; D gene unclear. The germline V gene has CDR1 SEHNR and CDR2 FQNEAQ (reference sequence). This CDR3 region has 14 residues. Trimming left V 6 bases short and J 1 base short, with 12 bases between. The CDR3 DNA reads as TGTGCCAGCAGTCGCAAAACTGATAACTATGGCTACACCTTC. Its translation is CASSRKTDNYGYTF.

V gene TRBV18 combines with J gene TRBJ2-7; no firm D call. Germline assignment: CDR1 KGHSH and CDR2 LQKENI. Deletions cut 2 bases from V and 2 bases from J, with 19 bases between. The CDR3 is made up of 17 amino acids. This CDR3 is CASSPRRGSSETYEQYF. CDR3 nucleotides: TGTGCCAGCTCACCAAGACGCGGTTCATCCGAGACCTACGAGCAGTACTTC.